The subject of this entry is one TCR beta chain. What it recognizes is unknown. This entry comes from a study of beta chain features in type 1 diabetes. CDR1 MDHEN and CDR2 SYDVKM come from the germline V gene. Trimming removed 2 bases at V and 3 bases at J, with 9 bases between. The CDR3 loop spans 14 amino acids. Since all of the isolated RNA was reverse transcribed, expressed TCRB transcripts were what got sequenced. This table comes from immunoSEQ multiplex PCR, and its TCRdb copy is limited to in-frame clones, with some not included. The data contain hundreds of thousands of clones, roughly 12% of them seen just once; the ten biggest clones take up 0.022%. Findings of the study overall: Patients with Type 1 diabetes showed moderately but significantly shorter TCRB CDR3s in all four CD4+ subsets.

This receptor was taken from a man aged 18-30 years with type 1 diabetes. V is TRBV28 and J is TRBJ2-3; no clear D gene. The sequencing sample was made of naive CD4+ T cells from blood. The CDR3 nucleotides are TGTGCCAGCAGTTTAGGGGTATTAACAGATACGCAGTATTTT. It specifies CASSLGVLTDTQYF.